These 22 T cell receptor beta chains share one sample of origin, sequenced in a study of cytomegalovirus exposure and HLA in healthy donors. Using immunoSEQ multiplex PCR, the repertoire was profiled, and TCRdb retains in-frame clones only, with some absent. The profile shows a few hundred thousand clones, roughly 90% of them singletons. Sequenced material: PBMCs. These receptors were obtained from a man aged 25-45 years in good health and CMV-seronegative.

The chain employs TRBV5-1 and TRBJ2-5; 9 positions agree with TRBD2. Unmatched junction bases numbered 8, after V lost 0 bases and J lost 5 bases. CDR1 is SGHRS, CDR2 YFSETQ, per germline. CDR3 length: 16 amino acids. This CDR3 reads CASSLAFSGGVETQYF. The CDR3 coding sequence is TGCGCCAGCAGCTTGGCCTTTAGCGGGGGTGTGGAGACCCAGTACTTC.

The rearrangement joins TRBV6-5 to TRBJ2-7; a possible D gene is TRBD2 (5 bases). CDR3 length equals 16 residues. Germline V CDR1 and CDR2: MNHEY, SVGAGI. V lost 0 bases and J 3 bases, leaving 15 bases between the germline ends. CDR3 loop: CASSYSPHSGSYEQYF. As DNA, the CDR3 is TGTGCCAGCAGTTACTCGCCCCACAGTGGGAGCTACGAGCAGTACTTC.

The chain has TRBV18 and TRBJ1-5, with TRBD1 matching 9 bases. With 5 bases clipped from V and 3 bases from J, the junction kept 8 bases outside the gene matches. The length of the CDR3 is 16 residues. CDR1 and CDR2 (germline): KGHSH, LQKENI. The CDR3 loop is CASSSSRDRDNQPQHF. CDR3 coding DNA: TGTGCCAGCTCATCGTCCCGGGACAGGGACAATCAGCCCCAGCATTTT.

This clone is a singleton in its sample. The chain couples TRBV6-1 to TRBJ1-5, with TRBD1 matching over 7 bases. This CDR3 region has 17 residues. Germline V gives CDR1 MNHNS, CDR2 SASEGT. Losses at the gene ends were 1 base for V and 1 base for J; bases not matched to a gene: 7. As DNA, the CDR3 is TGTGCCAGCAGTGAAGGGCAGGGGGGTAGGAGCAATCAGCCCCAGCATTTT. This sequence encodes CASSEGQGGRSNQPQHF.

V gene TRBV9 combines with J gene TRBJ2-5; D might be TRBD2 (7 bases). The CDR3 covers 17 residues. V was cut by 0 bases and J by 4 bases, with 19 bases left in between. Germline V gene lookup returns CDR1 SGDLS and CDR2 YYNGEE. The DNA for the CDR3 is TGTGCCAGCAGCGTAGATGAAGGGGGGGCCCTCGGAGAGACCCAGTACTTC. It is translated as CASSVDEGGALGETQYF.

This sequence joins TRBV7-8 and TRBJ2-7; maybe TRBD2 (6 bases). Germline V CDR1 and CDR2: SGHVS, FQNEAQ. This CDR3 is built from 13 residues. The V end was cut by 6 bases, the J end by 3 bases, with 12 bases between. The CDR3 sequence: CASRREADYEQYF. The DNA for the CDR3 is TGTGCCAGCAGGAGGGAGGCAGACTACGAGCAGTACTTC.

This clone was counted once. The chain is built from TRBV2 and TRBJ1-6; TRBD1 is a possible D gene (6 bases). CDR3 length equals 17 residues. The germline V and J ends were trimmed by 6 bases and 0 bases, with 15 bases remaining between them. From germline, CDR1 is SNHLY and CDR2 FYNNEI. This CDR3 is CASSGGGSRSYNSPLHF. CDR3 nucleotides: TGTGCCAGCAGCGGGGGGGGCTCCCGCTCCTATAATTCACCCCTCCACTTT.

This clone was picked up a small number of times. This chain uses TRBV10-3 with TRBJ1-2, with TRBD1 identical over 8 bases. The V gene's germline CDR1 is ENHRY and CDR2 SYGVKD. V trimming: 0 bases; J trimming: 7 bases; junction bases outside the gene matches: 7. The CDR3 loop spans 15 amino acids. CDR3 protein: CAISESDRGSAGYTF. As DNA, the CDR3 is TGTGCCATCAGTGAGTCCGACAGGGGATCGGCTGGCTACACCTTC.

The gene calls are TRBV9 and TRBJ1-2, with 7 bases that match TRBD1. The CDR3 is 14 residues long. CDR1 is SGDLS, CDR2 YYNGEE, per germline. Trimming cost V 5 bases and J 2 bases; bases outside gene matches: 6. The CDR3 loop reads CASRAGGGNYGYTF. Here the CDR3 DNA reads TGTGCCAGCAGAGCTGGAGGGGGCAACTATGGCTACACCTTC.

This clone turned up a few times. The genes are TRBV30 and TRBJ1-1, with TRBD1 as a possible D gene (6 bases). This CDR3 is 14 amino acids long. V was cut by 7 bases and J by 0 bases, with 15 bases left in between. Looked up from germline, CDR1 is GTSNPN and CDR2 is SVGIG (reference sequence). In DNA form, the CDR3 reads TGTGCCTCAACCCGGGACACCTTGAACACTGAAGCTTTCTTT. Amino acids: CASTRDTLNTEAFF. Drawing the rest from reference TRBV30 and TRBJ1-1, the complete variable domain is SQTIHQWPATLVQPVGSPLSLECTVEGTSNPNLYWYRQAAGRGLQLLFYSVGIGQISSEVPQNLSASRPQDRQFILSSKKLLLSDSGFYLCASTRDTLNTEAFFGQGTRLTVV.

The genes are TRBV19 and TRBJ1-1; 8 bases align to TRBD1. CDR1 is LNHDA, CDR2 SQIVND, per germline (reference sequence). J lost 0 bases, V lost 9 bases, and 9 bases had no gene match. The CDR3 length is 15 residues. CDR3 region: CASTVTGGMNTEAFF. The DNA of the CDR3 is TGTGCCAGCACCGTAACAGGGGGAATGAACACTGAAGCTTTCTTT.

This clone was counted ten times or more. The V gene is TRBV6-5, the J gene TRBJ2-6; D not certain. Looked up from germline, CDR1 is MNHEY and CDR2 is SVGAGI. The CDR3 contains 15 residues. Trimming cost V 4 bases and J 0 bases, with 7 bases left between them. CDR3 protein: CASSSILSGANVLTF. In nucleotides, the CDR3 is TGTGCCAGCAGTTCCATACTCTCTGGGGCCAACGTCCTGACTTTC.

The chain links TRBV27 to TRBJ1-6, with 8 bases lining up with TRBD1. There are 15 residues in the CDR3. J gave up 7 bases and V 5 bases, and 7 bases lay outside the gene matches. Germline V lookup: CDR1 MNHEY, CDR2 SMNVEV (reference sequence). Here the CDR3 reads CASSPSRTGNSPLHF. In DNA, the CDR3 is TGTGCCAGCAGTCCTTCCAGGACAGGGAATTCACCCCTCCACTTT.

CDR3 bases: TGTGCCAGCAGTTACAAACTAGATGCCCACGAGCAGTACTTC. Its protein product is CASSYKLDAHEQYF. The chain combines TRBV6-5 with TRBJ2-7; D is perhaps TRBD2 (5 bases). V lost 2 bases and J 5 bases, leaving 13 bases between the germline ends. Germline V gene sequence: CDR1 MNHEY, CDR2 SVGAGI. The CDR3 totals 14 residues.

The chain uses TRBV5-1 and TRBJ2-7, with TRBD1 as a possible D gene (7 bases). V shed 4 bases and J shed 7 bases, with 18 bases lying between them. This CDR3 spans 14 amino acids. Per the germline V gene, CDR1 is SGHRS and CDR2 is YFSETQ. The CDR3 nucleotides read TGCGCCAGCAGCCCCCTCGACAGGGCGGGGGAGCAGTACTTC. Translated, it gives CASSPLDRAGEQYF. Drawing the rest from reference TRBV5-1 and TRBJ2-7, the complete variable domain is KAGVTQTPRYLIKTRGQQVTLSCSPISGHRSVSWYQQTPGQGLQFLFEYFSETQRNKGNFPGRFSGRQFSNSRSEMNVSTLELGDSALYLCASSPLDRAGEQYFGPGTRLTVT.

V is TRBV25-1 and J is TRBJ1-2; 8 nucleotides agree with TRBD1. Looked up from germline, CDR1 is MGHDK and CDR2 is SYGVNS. The CDR3 contains 15 residues. With 5 bases clipped from V and 8 bases from J, the junction kept 13 bases outside the gene matches. For the CDR3, the DNA is TGTGCCAGCAGTCTCCCCGGACAGGGAGGACACGGCTACACCTTC. Amino acid sequence: CASSLPGQGGHGYTF.

V usage is TRBV15 and J usage is TRBJ1-5; 7 bases map to TRBD1. The length of the CDR3 is 17 residues. Germline CDR1 LNHNV, CDR2 YYDKDF (reference sequence). The junction had 8 bases not matched to a gene; V was cut back by 0 bases and J by 3 bases. The CDR3 reads CATSRDRGTEANQPQHF. The CDR3 DNA sequence: TGTGCCACCAGCAGAGATAGGGGGACAGAGGCCAATCAGCCCCAGCATTTT.

The chain recombines TRBV7-2 with TRBJ2-7; tentative D call: TRBD2 (5 bases). The CDR3 is 12 amino acids. The germline CDR1 and CDR2 sequences are SGHTA and FQGNSA. Trimming cost V 3 bases and J 2 bases, with 5 bases left between them. CDR3 protein: CASSFGAYEQYF. The DNA for the CDR3 is TGTGCCAGCAGCTTCGGGGCCTACGAGCAGTACTTC.

This chain connects TRBV27 to TRBJ2-4, with TRBD2 matching over 11 bases. In germline, CDR1 is MNHEY, CDR2 SMNVEV (reference sequence). V was clipped by 5 bases and J by 1 base; unmatched bases: 16. CDR3 length equals 20 residues. CDR3 in amino acids: CASSPLLAGGTRGAKNIQYF. The CDR3 DNA is TGTGCCAGCAGTCCCCTGCTAGCGGGGGGTACGAGAGGCGCCAAAAACATTCAGTACTTC.

The chain links TRBV9 to TRBJ1-3, with TRBD1 identical over 9 bases. The CDR3 is 16 residues long. CDR1 SGDLS and CDR2 YYNGEE come from the germline V gene. The J segment lost 1 base and the V segment lost 4 bases, leaving 6 bases of the junction unmatched. The CDR3 is CASSFGQGPSGNTIYF. In DNA, the CDR3 is TGTGCCAGCAGCTTCGGACAGGGGCCATCTGGAAACACCATATATTTT.

This clone was detected ten times or more. The chain is built from TRBV6-5 and TRBJ1-1, with D unresolved. V was pared by 2 bases and J by 1 base, with 8 bases between. CDR1 and CDR2 from the germline V gene are MNHEY and SVGAGI. The CDR3 totals 14 residues. CDR3 in amino acids: CASSYGETNTEAFF. Here the CDR3 DNA reads TGTGCCAGCAGTTACGGAGAAACGAACACTGAAGCTTTCTTT.

The table lists this clone with a count of one. DNA for the CDR3: TGTGCCAGCAGCCGTGACAGAGCAGAGACCCAGTACTTC. Translated, it gives CASSRDRAETQYF. The chain couples TRBV7-7 to TRBJ2-5; TRBD1 might be the D (5 bases). Trimming took 5 bases from V and 4 from J, leaving 11 bases between them. From germline, CDR1 is SSHAT and CDR2 FNYEAQ (reference sequence). The CDR3 is made up of 13 amino acids. The full variable domain, completed using reference TRBV7-7 and TRBJ2-5, is GAGVSQSPRYKVTKRGQDVTLRCDPISSHATLYWYQQALGQGPEFLTYFNYEAQPDKSGLPSDRFSAERPEGSISTLTIQRTEQRDSAMYRCASSRDRAETQYFGPGTRLLVL.